The 14 T cell receptor beta chains reported below all come from one sample, sequenced in a study of T cell responses to AZD1222 COVID-19 vaccine. TCRdb's copy holds only in-frame clones and misses some; the assay was immunoSEQ multiplex PCR. The repertoire includes around 140,000 clones, over 75% of them detected once, and 7.9% sits in the top ten. The sequences come from peripheral blood, collected 28 days after the second dose of the MenACWY control vaccine. Receptors were obtained from an adult who received the MenACWY meningococcal vaccine as a control.

The V and J genes are TRBV7-8 and TRBJ2-7; D remains ambiguous. The V and J ends lost 5 bases and 4 bases respectively, with 9 bases between them. Looked up from germline, CDR1 is SGHVS and CDR2 is FQNEAQ. The CDR3 contains 12 residues. The CDR3 reads CASSLNRYEQYF. CDR3 coding DNA: TGTGCCAGCAGCCTCAATCGTTACGAGCAGTACTTC. Looking up the rest from reference TRBV7-8 and TRBJ2-7 gives the full variable domain: GAGVSQSPRYKVAKRGQDVALRCDPISGHVSLFWYQQALGQGPEFLTYFQNEAQLDKSGLPSDRFFAERPEGSVSTLKIQRTQQEDSAVYLCASSLNRYEQYFGPGTRLTVT.

The chain employs TRBV6-5 and TRBJ2-7; 9 positions agree with TRBD2. From germline, CDR1 is MNHEY and CDR2 SVGAGI. The V and J ends lost 2 bases and 4 bases, in that order; junction bases with no gene match: 9. The CDR3 has 16 amino acids. The DNA for the CDR3 is TGTGCCAGCAGTTACCCGGTTGGCGGGAGGGGTTACGAGCAGTACTTC. Translated: CASSYPVGGRGYEQYF.

This chain joins TRBV7-2 and TRBJ2-5, with 14 bases fitting TRBD2. This CDR3 has 16 residues. Germline CDR1 reads SGHTA; CDR2 reads FQGNSA. Unmatched junction bases numbered 3, after V lost 1 base and J lost 5 bases. This CDR3 reads CASSLGLAGGLETQYF. DNA for the CDR3: TGTGCCAGCAGCTTAGGACTAGCGGGAGGGCTGGAGACCCAGTACTTC. Looking up the rest from reference TRBV7-2 and TRBJ2-5 gives the full variable domain: GAGVSQSPSNKVTEKGKDVELRCDPISGHTALYWYRQSLGQGLEFLIYFQGNSAPDKSGLPSDRFSAERTGGSVSTLTIQRTQQEDSAVYLCASSLGLAGGLETQYFGPGTRLLVL.

The chain is built from TRBV9 and TRBJ2-1; no clear D. The germline CDR1 and CDR2 sequences are SGDLS and YYNGEE. V was cut by 5 bases and J by 7 bases, with 19 bases left in between. The length of the CDR3 is 15 residues. The CDR3 nucleotides are TGTGCCAGCAGAGATCTTCAGTGGGGTTGGAATGAGCAGTTCTTC. Amino acid sequence: CASRDLQWGWNEQFF.

V gene TRBV9 combines with J gene TRBJ2-5, with 7 positions matching TRBD2. Losses at the gene ends were 7 bases for V and 4 bases for J; bases not matched to a gene: 10. Germline CDR1 SGDLS, CDR2 YYNGEE. The CDR3 runs to 14 residues. CDR3 DNA: TGTGCCAGCGCCGGGGGGAGGCCGCCAGAGACCCAGTACTTC. Translating gives CASAGGRPPETQYF.

The V gene is TRBV7-9, the J gene TRBJ2-5, with TRBD2 matching 14 bases. This CDR3 region has 18 residues. The germline V gene has CDR1 SEHNR and CDR2 FQNEAQ (reference sequence). V shed 5 bases, J shed 1 base, and the junction held 9 bases outside the gene matches. The CDR3 protein is CASSPKGLAGAIQETQYF. The DNA for the CDR3 is TGTGCCAGCAGCCCTAAGGGACTAGCGGGAGCCATCCAAGAGACCCAGTACTTC.

The rearrangement links TRBV7-9 to TRBJ1-2; D is ambiguous. Looked up from germline, CDR1 is SEHNR and CDR2 is FQNEAQ (reference sequence). The CDR3 contains 14 residues. The V and J ends lost 5 bases and 0 bases respectively, with 10 bases between them. This CDR3 is CASSQRSTNYGYTF. CDR3 sequence (DNA): TGTGCCAGCAGCCAAAGATCGACTAACTATGGCTACACCTTC. The variable domain in full, with the rest retrieved from reference TRBV7-9 and TRBJ1-2, is DTGVSQNPRHKITKRGQNVTFRCDPISEHNRLYWYRQTLGQGPEFLTYFQNEAQLEKSRLLSDRFSAERPKGSFSTLEIQRTEQGDSAMYLCASSQRSTNYGYTFGSGTRLTVV.

The chain joins TRBV9 to TRBJ2-2; 11 bases are a match to TRBD2. The CDR3 sequence is 17 residues long. Germline CDR1 is SGDLS and CDR2 is YYNGEE. With V trimmed by 9 bases and J by 4 bases, 14 bases remained unmatched. CDR3 sequence reads: CATSRVAGGPGTGELFF. The CDR3 DNA follows: TGTGCCACCTCCCGGGTAGCGGGAGGGCCAGGCACCGGGGAGCTGTTTTTT.

The J gene is TRBJ1-1, the V gene TRBV7-9, with D uncertain. This CDR3 is 12 amino acids long. CDR1 SEHNR and CDR2 FQNEAQ come from the germline V gene (reference sequence). The germline V and J ends were trimmed by 6 bases and 7 bases, with 12 bases remaining between them. CDR3 in amino acids: CASRATGDEAFF. In DNA, the CDR3 is TGTGCCAGCAGGGCGACCGGGGATGAAGCTTTCTTT. Together with reference TRBV7-9 and TRBJ1-1, the CDR3 gives the full variable domain: DTGVSQNPRHKITKRGQNVTFRCDPISEHNRLYWYRQTLGQGPEFLTYFQNEAQLEKSRLLSDRFSAERPKGSFSTLEIQRTEQGDSAMYLCASRATGDEAFFGQGTRLTVV.

The V gene is TRBV30, the J gene TRBJ2-7, with D unclear. CDR1 and CDR2 (germline): GTSNPN, SVGIG (reference sequence). The length of the CDR3 is 11 residues. Trimming shortened V by 5 bases and J by 9 bases, and 14 bases separated the two germline ends. Here the CDR3 DNA reads TGTGCCTGGGTTAAATATCCGATGCAGTACTTC. It is translated as CAWVKYPMQYF.

The chain recombines TRBV7-8 with TRBJ2-1, with 9 positions matching TRBD1. The CDR3 has 15 amino acids. The trim removed 5 bases at V and 6 bases at J, leaving 8 bases unmatched. In germline, CDR1 is SGHVS, CDR2 FQNEAQ. CDR3 nucleotide sequence: TGTGCCAGCAGCAAGGGACAGGGTATCCCCAATGAGCAGTTCTTC. It is translated as CASSKGQGIPNEQFF.

This rearrangement joins TRBV10-3 to TRBJ1-4, with D possibly matching TRBD1 (5 bases). Trimming shortened V by 4 bases and J by 10 bases, and 13 bases separated the two germline ends. The length of the CDR3 is 13 residues. Germline V lookup: CDR1 ENHRY, CDR2 SYGVKD. The CDR3 sequence: CAISGGEAAKLFF. For the CDR3, the DNA is TGTGCCATCAGTGGAGGGGAGGCCGCAAAACTGTTTTTT.

The chain employs TRBV7-8 and TRBJ2-5; 7 nucleotides align to TRBD1. V shed 7 bases and J 12 bases; nucleotides not matched to a gene: 17. The CDR3 has 14 residues. The V gene's germline CDR1 is SGHVS and CDR2 FQNEAQ. CDR3 protein: CASTVRFFRDSKYF. As DNA, the CDR3 is TGTGCCAGCACCGTTAGGTTTTTCCGGGACAGCAAGTACTTC.

The genes are TRBV10-3 and TRBJ1-2, with 9 bases lining up with TRBD1. The CDR3 length is 15 residues. Germline V gives CDR1 ENHRY, CDR2 SYGVKD. Germline trimming cut 4 bases from V and 2 bases from J; bases unmatched to any gene: 5. CDR3 DNA sequence: TGTGCCATCAGTGGTGGGACAGGGTTGAACTATGGCTACACCTTC. It codes for CAISGGTGLNYGYTF.